Given below is one T cell receptor beta chain in context. No antigen is known for it. This sample was included in a study of memory B cells and T cells in multiple sclerosis. Clones were sequenced by immunoSEQ multiplex PCR, and TCRdb holds only the in-frame ones, with some missing. The sample lists 46,000 or so clones; 82% were seen once. Germline V lookup: CDR1 MNHEY, CDR2 SMNVEV (reference sequence). V was trimmed by 5 bases and J by 5 bases, leaving 18 bases between them. This CDR3 spans 16 amino acids. Study outcomes and limitations: Compartments had unequal clone-set sizes, affecting shared clonotype counts.

CFSE-dim autoproliferating and CFSE-high non-proliferating T cells from unstimulated culture were sequenced separately. Pooled replicate wells came from approximately 50 million CFSE-labeled PBMCs cultured about seven days without stimulus. Without exogenous stimuli, 0.4 to 0.6 uM CFSE-labeled PBMCs were cultured serum-free. The chain is built from TRBV27 and TRBJ2-2, with D perhaps being TRBD1 or TRBD2 (7 bases each). Sequencing was performed on PBMCs from blood kept in culture. The source is a human donor with multiple sclerosis. The CDR3 DNA sequence: TGTGCCAGCAGTCCAAGACCAGGGGGAGGGACCGGGGAGCTGTTTTTT. It is translated as CASSPRPGGGTGELFF.